The sequence of this TCR beta chain was determined in a study of blood T cells in healthy people across ages. A J-beta primer mix and a sample-barcoded 5' primer were used in a second PCR of roughly 6 to 11 cycles. Via MiXCR, TCRdb re-called the 5' RACE reads, giving one row per CDR3 protein. The sample lists some 1.6 million distinct CDR3 sequences; about 31% were seen once. With each sample, at least 5 micrograms of total RNA were extracted. With V trimmed by 5 bases and J by 4 bases, 8 bases remained unmatched. CDR1 SGHAT and CDR2 FQNNGV come from the germline V gene. The CDR3 consists of 15 residues.

The gene calls are TRBV11-2 and TRBJ2-3, with TRBD1 matching over 8 bases. The material sequenced was blood. This TCR was sampled from a woman aged 25 to 39 in good health. The CDR3 loop is CASSADRVYADTQYF. The CDR3 DNA follows: TGTGCCAGCAGCGCGGACAGGGTTTACGCAGATACGCAGTATTTT.